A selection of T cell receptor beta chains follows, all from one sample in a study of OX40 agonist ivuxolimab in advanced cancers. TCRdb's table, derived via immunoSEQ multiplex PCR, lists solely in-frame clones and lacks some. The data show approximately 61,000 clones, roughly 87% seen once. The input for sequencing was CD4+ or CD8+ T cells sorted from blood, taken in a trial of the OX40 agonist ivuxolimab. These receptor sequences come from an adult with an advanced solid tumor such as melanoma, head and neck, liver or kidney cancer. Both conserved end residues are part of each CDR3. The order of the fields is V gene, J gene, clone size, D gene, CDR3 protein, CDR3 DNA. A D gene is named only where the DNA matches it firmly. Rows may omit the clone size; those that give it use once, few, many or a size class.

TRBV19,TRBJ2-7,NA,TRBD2,CASSMVAGVDYEQYF,TGTGCCAGTAGTATGGTTGCGGGAGTTGACTACGAGCAGTACTTC
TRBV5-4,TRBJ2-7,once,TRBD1,CASSLGQAPAYEQYF,TGTGCCAGCAGCCTGGGACAGGCACCCGCCTACGAGCAGTACTTC
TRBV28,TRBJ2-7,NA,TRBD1,CASSPGGQGAREQYF,TGTGCCAGCAGTCCCGGCGGACAGGGGGCGCGAGAGCAGTACTTC
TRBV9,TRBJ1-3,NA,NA,CASSVLPSGPSGNTIYF,TGTGCCAGCAGCGTACTCCCGAGCGGCCCCTCTGGAAACACCATATATTTT
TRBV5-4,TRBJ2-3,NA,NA,CASSLEGTDTQYF,TGTGCCAGCAGCTTGGAGGGGACAGATACGCAGTATTTT
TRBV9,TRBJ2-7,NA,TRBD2,CASSEGLVQRHEQYF,TGTGCCAGCAGCGAGGGACTAGTACAGAGACACGAGCAGTACTTC
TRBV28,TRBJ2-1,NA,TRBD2,CASRLLAGGSDEQFF,TGTGCCAGCAGACTCCTAGCGGGAGGTTCGGATGAGCAGTTCTTC
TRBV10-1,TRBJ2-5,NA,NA,CASTRQRGETQYF,TGCGCCAGCACTCGGCAGCGAGGGGAGACCCAGTACTTC
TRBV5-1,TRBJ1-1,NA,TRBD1,CASREKRAGGAAGTEAFF,TGCGCCAGCCGAGAAAAAAGGGCAGGGGGCGCGGCGGGCACTGAAGCTTTCTTT
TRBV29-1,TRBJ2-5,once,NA,CSSRVGRETQYF,TGCAGCTCAAGGGTCGGACGGGAGACCCAGTACTTC
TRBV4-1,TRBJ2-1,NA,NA,CASSQQTSSYNEQFF,TGCGCCAGCAGCCAACAGACTAGCTCCTACAATGAGCAGTTCTTC
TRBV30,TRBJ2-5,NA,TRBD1,CALRPTGQGIMTQYF,TGTGCCTTACGCCCCACCGGACAGGGTATAATGACCCAGTACTTC
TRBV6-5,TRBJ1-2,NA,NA,CASRPGRDYGYTF,TGTGCCAGCAGACCAGGGCGGGACTATGGCTACACCTTC
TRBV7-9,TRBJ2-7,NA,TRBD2,CASSLVTSGRSEQYF,TGTGCCAGCAGCTTAGTGACTAGCGGGAGGAGCGAGCAGTACTTC
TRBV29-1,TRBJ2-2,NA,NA,CSVVGGAGSGELFF,TGCAGCGTTGTAGGGGGGGCTGGTTCCGGGGAGCTGTTTTTT
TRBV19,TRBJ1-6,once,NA,CASTRQLDSPLHF,TGTGCCAGTACCCGCCAGCTGGACTCACCCCTCCACTTT
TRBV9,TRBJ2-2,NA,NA,CASSARRYADTGELFF,TGTGCCAGCAGCGCCCGGAGATACGCAGACACCGGGGAGCTGTTTTTT
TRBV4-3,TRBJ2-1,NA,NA,CASSQGAGIQFF,TGCGCCAGCAGCCAAGGAGCAGGTATACAGTTCTTC
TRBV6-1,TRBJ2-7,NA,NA,CASSEALVGYEQYF,TGTGCCAGCAGTGAAGCGCTGGTGGGTTACGAGCAGTACTTC
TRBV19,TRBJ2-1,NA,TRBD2,CASSTPGTSRNEQFF,TGTGCCAGTAGTACCCCCGGGACTAGTCGCAATGAGCAGTTCTTC
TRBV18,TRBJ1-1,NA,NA,CASSLWGNTEAFF,TGTGCCAGCTCACTCTGGGGGAACACTGAAGCTTTCTTT
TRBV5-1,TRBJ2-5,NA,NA,CASSLAPEGPETQYF,TGCGCCAGCAGCTTGGCCCCTGAGGGACCAGAGACCCAGTACTTC
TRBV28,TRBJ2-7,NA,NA,CASSYHGTGNYEQYF,TGTGCCAGCAGCTACCACGGGACTGGCAACTACGAGCAGTACTTC
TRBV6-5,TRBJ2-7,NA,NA,CASSYSDVSSYEQYF,TGTGCCAGCAGTTACTCGGACGTTAGCTCCTACGAGCAGTACTTC
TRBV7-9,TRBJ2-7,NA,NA,CASSTGSLGYEQYF,TGTGCCAGCAGCACCGGGTCCCTCGGCTACGAGCAGTACTTC
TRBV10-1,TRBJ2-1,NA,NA,CASSETSSYNEQFF,TGCGCCAGCAGTGAGACAAGCTCCTACAATGAGCAGTTCTTC
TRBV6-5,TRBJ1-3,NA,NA,CASSYSALSSGNTIYF,TGTGCCAGCAGTTACTCAGCACTTTCTTCTGGAAACACCATATATTTT
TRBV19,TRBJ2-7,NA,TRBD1,CASSIGQASSYEQYF,TGTGCCAGTAGTATCGGACAGGCCAGCTCCTACGAGCAGTACTTC
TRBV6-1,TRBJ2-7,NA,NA,CASPGERASLTEQYF,TGTGCCAGCCCAGGGGAGCGGGCTAGCCTTACGGAGCAGTACTTC